The source of this T cell receptor (beta chain) is a study of blood T cell repertoires in COVID-19. Study at large: Spain, Italy and the United States supplied samples that represented acute and convalescent COVID-19. Nucleic acid was either cDNA or gDNA, and it came from T cells, B-cell-depleted T cells, or PBMCs.

Original processing notes: By means of reference gene primer amplification, nucleated cell counts were estimated. Sequenced by immunoSEQ multiplex PCR; TCRdb stores in-frame clones only, minus some. For V, J and clone size, that table is used; D and trimming come from the DNA. In the table there are about 150,000 clones, 88% of which are singletons. J gave up 4 bases and V 1 base, and 9 bases lay outside the gene matches. Germline V gives CDR1 LNHNV, CDR2 YYDKDF (reference sequence). This CDR3 region has 18 residues. The chain employs TRBV15 and TRBJ1-4, with 10 bases lining up with TRBD1. The source is a woman in her 70s with acute or convalescent COVID-19. Sequencing was performed on peripheral blood. The CDR3 DNA is TGTGCCACCAGCAGAGGGGACAGGGGACAGGGGCATAATGAAAAACTGTTTTTT. Encoded protein: CATSRGDRGQGHNEKLFF.